This entry features one TCR beta chain sequence. This record belongs to a study of lymphopenia after photon versus proton radiotherapy. This CDR3 is built from 11 residues. Between the trimmed V and J ends, which lost 1 base and 3 bases, there was a span of 1 base. Germline loops: CDR1 SGHRS, CDR2 YFSETQ. Repertoires were generated with immunoSEQ multiplex PCR, while TCRdb's copy carries only in-frame clones and drops some. Seen here are tens of thousands of clones, around 90% observed once, and the top ten hold roughly 9.7%. Sequences were derived from peripheral blood, sampled from a patient treated with proton-based radiotherapy. The V and J genes are TRBV5-1 and TRBJ2-5, with D uncertain. The sequence was collected from a woman between 65 and 79 years old with pancreatic cancer. Some clones in this sample may be carry-over from other donors' samples. CDR3 bases: TGCGCCAGCAGCTTGAAAGAGACCCAGTACTTC. Translated: CASSLKETQYF.